This T cell receptor beta chain appears in the sequencing data of a study of shared clonotypes between healthy human individuals (TCRdb year 2020). Broadly, across the study: The cohort included a few men and a couple of women between 18 and 49 years of age. Per donor, three plates each were used for CD4 naive and CD4 memory, two for CD8 naive, and one for CD8 memory. Blood TCR repertoires of roughly five healthy adults were deeply sequenced to estimate repertoire size and the extent of clonotype sharing between individuals. To increase sequencing depth and limit assay-specific biases, different laboratories used diverse techniques to prepare libraries and sequence TCR repertoires. Between about 0.8 and 9.5 billion PBMCs per donor were obtained by leukapheresis.

TCR CDR3 regions were amplified from genomic DNA by multiplex PCR using the deep immunoSEQ assay. For each cell subset, the extracted genomic DNA was distributed evenly across all wells of several immunoSEQ 96-well plates, and each plate served as one replicate. For sorted subsets, 150 to 200 ng genomic DNA, equal to tens of thousands of T cell genomes, was loaded into each replicate PCR. Purified libraries were quantified with a Qubit 3.0 fluorometer, sized on a Bioanalyzer 2100, and re-quantified with the KAPA Library Quantification kit. A separate single-read 150-cycle Illumina NextSeq 550 flow cell was used to sequence each immunoSEQ 96-well plate. In the authors' own workflow: Because only junctional sequences without quality scores were contained in the immunoSEQ output, filtering matching that applied to full-length reads could not be performed. To assign V/J genes and CDR3, sequences were annotated using PyIR, a Python wrapper for IgBLAST v1.9, with IMGT germline references. Any read was removed if the V/J assignment was weak (E-value above 1e-6), the CDR3 was missing, or the read contained stop codons, out-of-frame junctions, or ambiguous translated residues. A V3J clonotype was defined by an identical inferred V gene, J gene, and CDR3 amino acid sequence. Percentage overlap between repertoires was calculated by dividing the number of shared unique clonotypes by the size of the smaller repertoire. Repertoire richness was assessed with RTK rarefaction, the Chao1 estimator, and Recon v2.1 estimates of unobserved clonotypes. Generation probabilities for all TCRbeta clonotypes obtained by the gDNA method from four donors were computed using OLGA. TCRdb provides this immuneACCESS table in a form limited to in-frame rearrangements. Some clones are lacking; in checked studies, under half of them reflect an unresolved V gene, and why the rest are absent is not known. V and J calls and clone size follow that table, whereas D and trimming were derived from the DNA. The sample has approximately 2.5 million clones on record, around 94% of them singletons. The ten largest clones take up about 0.13% of the sample.

With regard to this clone: Its antigen is currently not known. Base qualities were left out, and no much larger clone turns up one base away.

The CDR3 numbers 14 residues from cysteine through phenylalanine. This entry keeps only the CDR3 DNA: 42 bases, framed from base 1. From a lookup of the germline V gene (reference sequence), CDR1 and CDR2 are LNHDA and SQIVND. The germline ends are 10 bases apart after V is trimmed by 5 bases and J by 2 bases. The donors were healthy, HIV-negative adults with no recently reported acute infections or vaccinations. All donors were Caucasian adults living in Nashville, Tennessee, USA. CD4+ T cells were enriched through magnetic negative selection, after which naive cells were positively selected on CD45RA and the remaining negative fraction served as the memory subset. Blood was obtained by leukapheresis, after which PBMCs were separated by Ficoll-Histopaque density gradient centrifugation and cryopreserved in liquid nitrogen vapor phase. Purity and quantity of every magnetically sorted T cell population were checked by analytical flow cytometry. Genomic DNA was isolated from each sorted fraction and quantified by UV absorbance on a Nanodrop 2000c.

General findings and caveats noted by the study authors: Because the study included only a small number of donors, the genetic and exposure-history diversity represented was limited. Across a few donors, approximately 4.6% of naive CD4, 3% to 3.5% of naive CD8, 2.3% of memory CD4, and approximately 0.4% of memory CD8 clonotypes were shared. Sampling was restricted to blood, and TCR repertoires in tissue are likely to differ from TCR repertoires in blood. Even with the large sequencing depth, rarefaction of the sorted-subset datasets indicated that sequencing was incomplete. Naive subsets generally had larger estimated clonotype richness than memory subsets did. Higher generation probabilities were observed for clonotypes shared by all four sorted-subset donors than for non-shared clonotypes. Pairwise subsampling led to the expectation that sequencing depth would affect the degree of clonotype sharing among donors.

This sequence was found in a man between 18 and 29 years old in good health. The sequenced sample was naive CD4+ T cells sorted from blood. What the cell subset or site label conveys for this sample: CD45RA+ positively selected. The chain is encoded by TRBV19 joined to TRBJ1-5; the D gene cannot be resolved reliably. The CDR3 region reads CASSGGSRNQPQHF. The DNA sequence is TGTGCCAGTAGTGGCGGGTCTCGCAATCAGCCCCAGCATTTT.